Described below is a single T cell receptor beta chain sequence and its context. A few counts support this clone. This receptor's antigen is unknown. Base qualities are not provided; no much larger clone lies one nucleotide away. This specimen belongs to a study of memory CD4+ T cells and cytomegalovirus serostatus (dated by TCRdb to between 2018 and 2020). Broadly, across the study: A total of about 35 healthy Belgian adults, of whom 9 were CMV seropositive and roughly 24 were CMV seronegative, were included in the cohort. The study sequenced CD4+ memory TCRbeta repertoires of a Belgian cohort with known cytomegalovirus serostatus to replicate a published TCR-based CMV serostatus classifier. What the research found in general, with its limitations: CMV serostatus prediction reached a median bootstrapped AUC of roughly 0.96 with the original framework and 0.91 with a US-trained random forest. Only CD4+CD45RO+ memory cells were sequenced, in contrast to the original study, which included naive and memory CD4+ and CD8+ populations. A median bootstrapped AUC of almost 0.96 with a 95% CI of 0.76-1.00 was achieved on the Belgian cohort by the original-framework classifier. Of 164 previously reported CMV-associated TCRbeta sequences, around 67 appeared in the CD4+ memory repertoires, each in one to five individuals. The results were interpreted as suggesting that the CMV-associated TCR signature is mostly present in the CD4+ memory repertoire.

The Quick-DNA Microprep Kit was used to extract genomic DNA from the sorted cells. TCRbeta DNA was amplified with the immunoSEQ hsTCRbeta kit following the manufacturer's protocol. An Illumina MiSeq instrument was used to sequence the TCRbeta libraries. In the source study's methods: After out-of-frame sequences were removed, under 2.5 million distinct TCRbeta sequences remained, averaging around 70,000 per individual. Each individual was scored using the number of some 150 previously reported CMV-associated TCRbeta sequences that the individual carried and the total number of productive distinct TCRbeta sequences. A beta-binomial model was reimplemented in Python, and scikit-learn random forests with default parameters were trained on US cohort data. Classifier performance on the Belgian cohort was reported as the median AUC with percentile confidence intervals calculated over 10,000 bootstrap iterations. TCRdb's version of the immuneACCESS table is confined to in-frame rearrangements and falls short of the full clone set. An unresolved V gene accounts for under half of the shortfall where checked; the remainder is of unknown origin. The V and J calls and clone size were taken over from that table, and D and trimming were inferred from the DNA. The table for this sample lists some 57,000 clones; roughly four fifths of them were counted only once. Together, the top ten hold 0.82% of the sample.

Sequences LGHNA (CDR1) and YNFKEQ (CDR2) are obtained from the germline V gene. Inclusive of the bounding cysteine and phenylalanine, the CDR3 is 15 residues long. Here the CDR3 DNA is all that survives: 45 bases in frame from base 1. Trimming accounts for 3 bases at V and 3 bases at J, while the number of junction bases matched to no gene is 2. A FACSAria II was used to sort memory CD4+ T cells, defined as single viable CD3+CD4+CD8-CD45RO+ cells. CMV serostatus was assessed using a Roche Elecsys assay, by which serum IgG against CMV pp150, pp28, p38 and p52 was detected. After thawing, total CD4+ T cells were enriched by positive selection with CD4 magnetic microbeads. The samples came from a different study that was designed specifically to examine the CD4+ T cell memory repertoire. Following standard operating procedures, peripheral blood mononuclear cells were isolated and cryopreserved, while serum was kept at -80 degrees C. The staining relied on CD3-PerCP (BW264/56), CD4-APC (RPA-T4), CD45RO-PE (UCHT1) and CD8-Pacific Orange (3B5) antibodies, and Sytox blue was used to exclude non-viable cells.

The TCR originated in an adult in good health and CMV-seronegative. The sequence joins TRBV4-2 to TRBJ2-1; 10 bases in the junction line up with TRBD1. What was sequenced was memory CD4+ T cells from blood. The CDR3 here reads CASSHGQGDYNEQFF. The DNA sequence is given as TGTGCCAGCAGCCACGGACAGGGGGACTACAATGAGCAGTTCTTC.